This T cell receptor (beta chain) was observed in a study of cytomegalovirus exposure and HLA in healthy donors. A multiplex PCR was run with 60 Vbeta primers and 13 Jbeta primers. The data were produced by immunoSEQ multiplex PCR, yet TCRdb's version contains in-frame clones alone and is incomplete. Of about 96,000 clones in the sample, about 70% were seen once. This CDR3 comprises 14 residues. Germline CDR1 and CDR2: MNHEY and SVGAGI. V lost 6 bases and J lost 3; bases outside the gene matches: 6. This clone was counted between two and nine times. The antigen remains unidentified. The study, taken as a whole, reports: Clonal expansion was found to be greater in HLA-associated TCR beta chains than in equally common others in a later analysis.

The sequencing input was PBMCs. The rearrangement links TRBV6-5 to TRBJ2-7, with 9 bases fitting TRBD1. The TCR was taken from a female donor in good health and CMV-seropositive. As DNA, the CDR3 is TGTGCCAGCAGACCGGGACAGGGTCACTACGAGCAGTACTTC. This translates into CASRPGQGHYEQYF.